This TCR beta chain was sequenced during a study of cytomegalovirus exposure and HLA in healthy donors. The study ran its PCR with 60 Vbeta and 13 Jbeta primers. TCRdb's copy holds only in-frame clones and misses some; the assay was immunoSEQ multiplex PCR. The data contain approximately 190,000 clones, 75% to 90% of them singletons. CDR1 is SGHVS and CDR2 is FQNEAQ in the germline V gene. Trimming took 2 bases from V and 6 from J; bases not matched to a gene: 8. CDR3 length: 16 residues. This receptor was obtained from a man aged 40-49 years in good health and CMV-seropositive. The chain carries TRBV7-8 and TRBJ2-7; 12 bases match TRBD1. The sequenced material came from PBMCs. In DNA form, the CDR3 reads TGTGCCAGCAGCTTAAGGACGGGACAGGGGGCAGGCGAGCAGTACTTC. It is translated as CASSLRTGQGAGEQYF.